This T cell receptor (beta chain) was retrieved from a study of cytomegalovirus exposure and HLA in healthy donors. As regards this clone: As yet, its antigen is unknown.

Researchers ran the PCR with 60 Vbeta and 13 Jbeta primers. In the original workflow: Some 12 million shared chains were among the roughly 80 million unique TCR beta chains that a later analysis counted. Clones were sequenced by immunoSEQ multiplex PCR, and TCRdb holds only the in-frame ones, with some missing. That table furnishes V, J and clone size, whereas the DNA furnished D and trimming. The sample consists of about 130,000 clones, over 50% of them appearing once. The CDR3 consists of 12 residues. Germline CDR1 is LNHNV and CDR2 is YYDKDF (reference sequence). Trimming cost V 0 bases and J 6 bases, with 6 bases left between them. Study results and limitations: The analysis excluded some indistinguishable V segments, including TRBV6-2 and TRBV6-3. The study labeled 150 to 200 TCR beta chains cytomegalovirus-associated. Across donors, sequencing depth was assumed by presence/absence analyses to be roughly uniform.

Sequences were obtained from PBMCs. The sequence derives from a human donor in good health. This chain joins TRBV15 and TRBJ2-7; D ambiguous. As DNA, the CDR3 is TGTGCCACCAGCAGAGATAGATCCGAGCAGTACTTC. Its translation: CATSRDRSEQYF.